This is a list of T cell receptor beta chains from one sample in a study of T cell repertoires in cytomegalovirus infection. Each CDR3 protein is one row after TCRdb ran MiXCR on the reads. The table records about 240,000 distinct CDR3 sequences, 6.5% of them present only once. Sequencing input: PBMCs. The receptors were sampled from a human donor in good health (CMV status not recorded). Some clones in this sample may be carry-over from other donors' samples. CDR3s leave out the opening cysteine and the closing phenylalanine or tryptophan.

>TRBJ2-6|TRBV7-2
ASRDRGRGGANVLT
>TRBJ2-5|TRBV7-9
ASSSNRDSQQETQY
>TRBJ2-5|TRBV7-2
ASSSYLVLDRDPQETQY
>TRBJ2-1|TRBV20-1
SARGGGAEQF
>TRBJ2-1|TRBV6-2/TRBV6-3
ASRRVAGTSSYNEQF
>TRBJ1-1|TRBV20-1
SASGYAETLNTEAF
>TRBJ2-1|TRBV20-1
SARDFTGGYPNEQF
>TRBJ2-6|TRBV2
ASSVSRDRPTRPGANVLT
>TRBJ2-1|TRBV7-2
ASSLGQGTYNEQF
>TRBJ2-5|TRBV20-1
SASGGQETQY
>TRBJ1-1|TRBV7-2
ASSHPWGASAEAF
>TRBJ1-5|TRBV14
ASSQDNGQPQH
>TRBJ2-3|TRBV20-1
SAHEGTTDTQY
>TRBJ2-5|TRBV28
ASSSRTGGEETQY
>TRBJ1-5|TRBV18
ASSPRTGTETQH
>TRBJ1-1|TRBV6-6
AIGWMNTEAF
>TRBJ1-6|TRBV2
ASSLGQSPHSPLH
>TRBJ1-6|TRBV12-3/TRBV12-4
ASSFAGTGNSPLH
>TRBJ1-1|TRBV4-1
ATRPGYVRFPPEAF
>TRBJ1-5|TRBV19
ASSGIPGQGMSNQPQH
>TRBJ1-5|TRBV20-1
SARDPFGRGSQPQH
>TRBJ1-1|TRBV30
AWTGIANTEAF
>TRBJ2-5|TRBV20-1
SARDVAGQETQY
>TRBJ1-2|TRBV9
ASSLRTGVNYGYT
>TRBJ2-7|TRBV2
ASSENSLYEQY
>TRBJ2-5|TRBV12-3/TRBV12-4
ASGLAGGQETKY
>TRBJ2-7|TRBV19
ASTLDRAERVSSYEQY
>TRBJ2-5|TRBV3-1
ASNPSGGLQETQY
>TRBJ2-7|TRBV18
ASSPDRVSYEQY
>TRBJ2-1|TRBV9
ASSVTPSSYNEQF
>TRBJ1-5|TRBV29-1
SVVLVGSQPQH
>TRBJ1-4|TRBV19
ASSAGAVQVEKLF
>TRBJ2-1|TRBV5-1
ASSFGGSSYNEQF
>TRBJ1-1|TRBV7-2
ASNDRANTEAF
>TRBJ2-5|TRBV4-1
ASSRGGASETQY
>TRBJ2-5|TRBV12-3/TRBV12-4
ASSLIETQY
>TRBJ1-1|TRBV5-5
ASSLEAGLTEAF
>TRBJ2-1|TRBV20-1
SAIGQGGENEQF